The next 14 T cell receptor beta chains were all read from a single sample in a study of CD8+ T cells in alopecia areata. It was cDNA, reverse transcribed from extracted RNA, that served as the sequencing template. The repertoire was sequenced with immunoSEQ multiplex PCR; TCRdb's copy has only in-frame clones and lacks some. The profile shows around 150,000 clones, approximately 60% of them singletons. The sample comprised CD8+ T cells sorted from blood. These receptors were collected from a human donor in good health.

A few counts support this clone. The chain recombines TRBV6-5 with TRBJ1-1, with 8 bases fitting TRBD1. CDR1 is MNHEY, CDR2 SVGAGI, per germline. Trimming took 7 bases from V and 11 from J; bases not matched to a gene: 9. The CDR3 is 12 residues long. The CDR3 nucleotides are TGTGCCAGCACGTCAGGGGGCGCGGAGGCTTTCTTT. Amino acids: CASTSGGAEAFF.

This clone was detected only a few times. The chain joins TRBV7-9 to TRBJ2-1, with D unclear. V lost 4 bases and J lost 6, with 10 bases in between. The CDR3 extends over 13 amino acids. Per the germline V gene, CDR1 is SEHNR and CDR2 is FQNEAQ (reference sequence). CDR3 in amino acids: CASSSSQSNEQFF. In DNA form, the CDR3 reads TGTGCCAGCAGCTCTTCCCAGTCCAATGAGCAGTTCTTC.

This chain links TRBV6-5 with TRBJ1-2; D is uncertain. This CDR3 contains 13 residues. Trimming pared 2 bases from V and 2 bases from J, leaving 6 bases between. Germline CDR1 MNHEY, CDR2 SVGAGI. DNA for the CDR3: TGTGCCAGCAGTTACGAGCAGAACTATGGCTACACCTTC. This gives the protein CASSYEQNYGYTF.

This rearrangement joins TRBV4-1 to TRBJ2-5; D ambiguous. The CDR3 runs 14 residues. V lost 6 bases and J 1 base, leaving 12 bases between the germline ends. Germline V gives CDR1 MGHRA, CDR2 YSYEKL. Written as DNA, the CDR3 is TGCGCCAGCAGTCCCGGTGGGGTCCAAGAGACCCAGTACTTC. Amino acid sequence: CASSPGGVQETQYF.

This clone is a singleton in its sample. The chain combines TRBV9 with TRBJ2-1; perhaps D is TRBD1 or TRBD2 (5 bases each). V was trimmed by 3 bases and J by 0 bases, leaving 16 bases between them. The CDR3 extends over 17 amino acids. CDR1 and CDR2 from the germline V gene are SGDLS and YYNGEE. CDR3 sequence reads: CASSEYRDVSSYNEQFF. In DNA form, the CDR3 reads TGTGCCAGCAGCGAATATAGGGACGTAAGCTCCTACAATGAGCAGTTCTTC. Drawing the rest from reference TRBV9 and TRBJ2-1, the complete variable domain is DSGVTQTPKHLITATGQRVTLRCSPRSGDLSVYWYQQSLDQGLQFLIQYYNGEERAKGNILERFSAQQFPDLHSELNLSSLELGDSALYFCASSEYRDVSSYNEQFFGPGTRLTVL.

The rearrangement links TRBV29-1 to TRBJ1-2; TRBD1 might be the D (5 bases). CDR1 and CDR2 (germline): SQVTM, ANQGSEA. This CDR3 region has 13 residues. The ends were cut back, 7 bases at V and 6 bases at J, with 18 bases in the middle. CDR3 DNA sequence: TGCAGCGCCTACTCCGGGACGGAGAATGGCTACACCTTC. This translates into CSAYSGTENGYTF. Looking up the rest from reference TRBV29-1 and TRBJ1-2 gives the full variable domain: SAVISQKPSRDICQRGTSLTIQCQVDSQVTMMFWYRQQPGQSLTLIATANQGSEATYESGFVIDKFPISRPNLTFSTLTVSNMSPEDSSIYLCSAYSGTENGYTFGSGTRLTVV.

The J gene is TRBJ1-5, the V gene TRBV4-1; D gene unclear. This CDR3 region has 14 residues. The germline V gene has CDR1 MGHRA and CDR2 YSYEKL. V was cut by 0 bases and J by 8 bases, with 11 bases left in between. CDR3 in DNA: TGCGCCAGCAGCCAAGATAGGACGTTCAAGCCCCAGCATTTT. The encoded protein is CASSQDRTFKPQHF.

The rearrangement uses TRBV7-8 and TRBJ1-1; 8 positions match TRBD1. This CDR3 is built from 13 residues. Germline CDR1 is SGHVS and CDR2 is FQNEAQ. The ends lost 3 bases at V and 11 bases at J; junction bases unmatched: 8. CDR3 sequence (DNA): TGTGCCAGCAGCTTCGATCAGGGGGCTATGGCTTTCTTT. It yields the protein CASSFDQGAMAFF.

This clone was detected once. The rearrangement joins TRBV4-1 to TRBJ2-7; D might be TRBD1 or TRBD2, each matching 5 bases. This CDR3 spans 16 amino acids. V was shortened by 3 bases and J by 1 base, with 16 bases between the two germline ends. The germline CDR1 and CDR2 sequences are MGHRA and YSYEKL. The CDR3 is CASSQEPGRFSYEQYF. CDR3 sequence (DNA): TGCGCCAGCAGCCAGGAGCCGGGACGGTTTTCCTACGAGCAGTACTTC.

This chain joins TRBV27 and TRBJ2-7, with D possibly being TRBD2 (6 bases). V dropped 6 bases and J dropped 1 base, with 25 bases sitting between them. This CDR3 comprises 18 residues. The germline V gene encodes CDR1 MNHEY and CDR2 SMNVEV (reference sequence). This chain's CDR3 is CASSQTRVSRDPSYEQYF. The CDR3 coding sequence is TGTGCCAGCAGCCAAACTCGTGTTTCGCGGGACCCGTCCTACGAGCAGTACTTC.

This clone was detected a few times. The J gene is TRBJ2-1, the V gene TRBV4-1, with D perhaps TRBD2 (5 bases). The CDR3 runs to 14 residues. In germline, CDR1 is MGHRA, CDR2 YSYEKL. V was shortened by 1 base and J by 8 bases, with 12 bases between the two germline ends. The CDR3 sequence: CASSQVTEGYEQFF. The CDR3, as DNA: TGCGCCAGCAGCCAAGTGACCGAGGGATATGAGCAGTTCTTC.

The chain couples TRBV14 to TRBJ2-2, with TRBD2 identical over 7 bases. The V gene's germline CDR1 is SGHDN and CDR2 FVKESK. J lost 8 bases, V lost 3 bases, and 9 bases had no gene match. The CDR3 runs 15 residues. This chain's CDR3 is CASSHLAGDLGELFF. CDR3 bases: TGTGCCAGCAGCCATTTGGCGGGGGACCTAGGGGAGCTGTTTTTT.

This chain uses TRBV5-1 with TRBJ2-7, with 7 bases aligning to TRBD2. After removal of 0 bases from V and 1 base from J, the junction contained 7 bases not matched to a gene. The CDR3 is 16 amino acids. Per germline, CDR1 SGHRS and CDR2 YFSETQ. In nucleotides, the CDR3 is TGCGCCAGCAGCTTGGATGAGGGAGGGCCTTCCTACGAGCAGTACTTC. As protein: CASSLDEGGPSYEQYF.

The chain is built from TRBV5-1 and TRBJ1-1; no clear D gene. The CDR3 runs to 15 residues. Per germline, CDR1 SGHRS and CDR2 YFSETQ. The V end lost 5 bases, the J end lost 1 base, and 15 bases lay between the germline ends. The CDR3 spells CASRPFSQENTEAFF. The CDR3 DNA sequence: TGCGCCAGCAGACCCTTCAGTCAGGAGAACACTGAAGCTTTCTTT.